Given below is one T cell receptor beta chain in context. The antigen remains unidentified. This record belongs to a study of T cell responses to AZD1222 COVID-19 vaccine. Study-wide results and limits: Spike regions recognized by vaccine-associated CD4 TCRs spanned the protein, led by 160-218 and 743-854. White British ancestry dominated among donors, who included more females, and clonal diversity was possibly underestimated.

This table comes from immunoSEQ multiplex PCR, and its TCRdb copy is limited to in-frame clones, with some not included. The table includes around 150,000 clones, 85% to 95% detected once. Trimming left V 6 bases short and J 0 bases short, with 12 bases between. The CDR3 totals 15 residues. Looked up from germline, CDR1 is MDHEN and CDR2 is SYDVKM. The TCR comes from an adult in good health. This specimen was peripheral blood, taken on day 0 of AZD1222 vaccination. The V gene is TRBV28, the J gene TRBJ1-3; possible D gene TRBD1, 6 bases. Written as DNA, the CDR3 is TGTGCCAGCAGAAAAAGGGGGTTCTCTGGAAACACCATATATTTT. This translates into CASRKRGFSGNTIYF.